Following are 32 T cell receptor beta chains from one sample sequenced in a study of human T cells and chemical hapten exposure. TCRdb re-called the RACE reads with MiXCR, one entry per CDR3 protein. Here the sample spans around 200,000 distinct CDR3 sequences, approximately 29% being singletons. Time point meaning: pre-sensitization, week 0. Described treatment: therapeutic diphenylcyclopropenone sensitization with weekly scalp DPC. Sequenced material: whole blood, taken in connection with sensitization to the hapten diphenylcyclopropenone (DPC). All receptors come from a woman in her twenties or thirties with alopecia areata. Some clones in this sample may be carry-over from other donors' samples.

The chain carries TRBV28 and TRBJ2-7; 13 positions match TRBD2. Per germline, CDR1 MDHEN and CDR2 SYDVKM. The junction had 3 bases not matched to a gene; V was cut back by 2 bases and J by 11 bases. CDR3 length equals 13 residues. The DNA of the CDR3 is TGTGCCAGCAGTTTACCCACTAGCGGGGGGGAGTACTTC. Its protein product is CASSLPTSGGEYF.

This clonotype was picked up a small number of times. V is TRBV29-1 and J is TRBJ2-3, with a possible D match to TRBD1 (5 bases). V lost 3 bases and J lost 5, with 12 bases in between. CDR3 length equals 13 residues. CDR1 SQVTM and CDR2 ANQGSEA come from the germline V gene. Here the CDR3 reads CSVDSRRVDTQYF. The CDR3 nucleotides read TGCAGCGTTGACTCCCGCAGGGTAGATACGCAGTATTTT.

This clonotype was seen a few times. The V call is TRBV5-1, the J call TRBJ1-5; no clear D. The CDR3 is 15 amino acids. The V gene lost 4 bases and the J gene lost 4 bases, with 15 bases spanning the gap. Germline loops: CDR1 SGHRS, CDR2 YFSETQ. The CDR3 reads CASSPLGGPNQPQHF. The DNA for the CDR3 is TGCGCCAGCAGCCCCCTGGGTGGGCCGAATCAGCCCCAGCATTTT. The full variable domain, its missing parts supplied by reference TRBV5-1 and TRBJ1-5, is KAGVTQTPRYLIKTRGQQVTLSCSPISGHRSVSWYQQTPGQGLQFLFEYFSETQRNKGNFPGRFSGRQFSNSRSEMNVSTLELGDSALYLCASSPLGGPNQPQHFGDGTRLSIL.

This clonotype turned up a few times. V usage is TRBV11-2 and J usage is TRBJ2-7; 10 nucleotides align to TRBD1. The CDR3 is made up of 15 amino acids. Germline CDR1 SGHAT, CDR2 FQNNGV. V lost 1 base to trimming and J lost 2 bases; unmatched junction nucleotides: 2. The CDR3 region has the DNA TGTGCCAGCAGCTTAGGGGACAGGGGTACCTACGAGCAGTACTTC. It is translated as CASSLGDRGTYEQYF.

This clonotype was recorded once. The rearrangement links TRBV20-1 to TRBJ2-2; D is undetermined. Trimming cost V 5 bases and J 6 bases, with 7 bases left between them. The CDR3 runs to 11 residues. Germline CDR1 is DFQATT and CDR2 is SNEGSKA (reference sequence). CDR3 nucleotides: TGCAGTGCTTGGTACTCCGGGGAGCTGTTTTTT. Translation gives CSAWYSGELFF.

To note about this clonotype: One junction end does not reproduce the germline sequence, and a read error may be involved. The gene calls are TRBV7-7 and TRBJ1-1; D is undetermined. This CDR3 is 13 amino acids long. Germline V lookup: CDR1 SSHAT, CDR2 FNYEAQ (reference sequence). The DNA of the CDR3 is TGTGCTAGCAGCTTAAACGAGAACACTGAAGCTTTCTTT. This gives the protein CASSLNENTEAFF.

Only a few counts were recorded for this clonotype. The rearrangement links TRBV12-3 or TRBV12-4 to TRBJ2-5, with 11 bases aligning to TRBD1. V trimming: 7 bases; J trimming: 5 bases; junction bases outside the gene matches: 6. The CDR3 consists of 14 residues. The CDR3 coding sequence is TGTGCCAGCACCTCCGGGACAGGGGGGGAGACCCAGTACTTC. Its translation is CASTSGTGGETQYF.

The chain joins TRBV7-9 to TRBJ2-7; tentatively, D is TRBD1 (6 bases). This CDR3 spans 16 amino acids. V dropped 4 bases and J dropped 4 bases, with 20 bases sitting between them. Germline V gene sequence: CDR1 SEHNR, CDR2 FQNEAQ (reference sequence). The CDR3 loop reads CASSSPDSSKNYEQYF. The CDR3 DNA reads as TGTGCCAGCAGCTCCCCGGACAGCAGTAAAAATTACGAGCAGTACTTC.

The rearrangement links TRBV29-1 to TRBJ2-7, with 10 positions matching TRBD2. Germline CDR1 and CDR2: SQVTM and ANQGSEA. This CDR3 is 15 amino acids long. Trimming removed 7 bases from V and 5 bases from J; junction bases left unmatched: 14. The CDR3 nucleotides are TGCAGCGCCGAGGGGCTAGCGGGAGACTTGGACGAGCAGTACTTC. It codes for CSAEGLAGDLDEQYF.

V is TRBV4-3 and J is TRBJ2-7; 8 bases map to TRBD2. Losses at the gene ends were 3 bases for V and 4 bases for J; bases not matched to a gene: 11. Looked up from germline, CDR1 is LGHNA and CDR2 is YSLEER. The CDR3 length is 16 residues. CDR3 nucleotides: TGCGCCAGCAGCCAGAATGAGCGGGAGCTTCAGTACGAGCAGTACTTC. Amino acids: CASSQNERELQYEQYF.

This chain links TRBV20-1 with TRBJ2-1, with D unresolved. V was shortened by 0 bases and J by 7 bases, with 10 bases between the two germline ends. Germline assignment: CDR1 DFQATT and CDR2 SNEGSKA (reference sequence). This CDR3 has 13 amino acids. CDR3 loop: CSARDRMGNEQFF. CDR3 coding DNA: TGCAGTGCTAGAGATCGTATGGGGAATGAGCAGTTCTTC.

This clonotype appeared once. The chain links TRBV2 to TRBJ1-2; D not resolved. CDR3 size: 14 residues. V was clipped by 3 bases and J by 5 bases, with 13 bases between them. Germline CDR1 and CDR2: SNHLY and FYNNEI. In DNA form, the CDR3 reads TGTGCCAGCAGTGAGACCCCTGGGTTTTATGGCTACACCTTC. Residues: CASSETPGFYGYTF.

On this clonotype itself: Likely a read error: the CDR3 ends without its conserved phenylalanine or tryptophan. The limits of the CDR3 on the DNA are not certain, so only TCRdb's listed CDR3 is given. V gene TRBV9 combines with J gene TRBJ1-1. Including both end residues, the CDR3 is 8 amino acids long. Germline V CDR1 and CDR2: SGDLS, YYNGEE. CDR3 protein: CASSVVLG.

The chain recombines TRBV7-8 with TRBJ1-2; D ambiguous. The germline CDR1 and CDR2 sequences are SGHVS and FQNEAQ. CDR3 size: 15 residues. Deletions cut 1 base from V and 4 bases from J, with 13 bases between. CDR3 nucleotides: TGTGCCAGCAGCTTAGGAGGAAGTAGGATCTATGGCTACACCTTC. Amino acid sequence: CASSLGGSRIYGYTF.

This clonotype was recorded once. The chain links TRBV9 to TRBJ2-3; D gene ambiguous. This CDR3 has 16 residues. Trimming removed 2 bases from V and 1 base from J, with 14 bases in between. From germline, CDR1 is SGDLS and CDR2 YYNGEE. DNA of the CDR3: TGTGCCAGCAGCGTTAGTGTGGGAAGGGGCACAGATACGCAGTATTTT. Its protein is CASSVSVGRGTDTQYF.

The V call is TRBV7-2, the J call TRBJ1-6; D gene unclear. This CDR3 is 14 amino acids long. V lost 3 bases and J lost 7, with 10 bases in between. Germline CDR1 reads SGHTA; CDR2 reads FQGNSA. CDR3 DNA sequence: TGTGCCAGCAGCTTTCCCATGGGGAATTCACCCCTCCACTTT. Its translation: CASSFPMGNSPLHF.

The chain is built from TRBV29-1 and TRBJ2-1; D is uncertain. Trimming cost V 7 bases and J 5 bases, with 18 bases left between them. This CDR3 has 14 residues. Germline CDR1 is SQVTM and CDR2 is ANQGSEA. The CDR3 nucleotides are TGCAGCGCCCCGGTCTTCGCGGTCAACAATGAGCAGTTCTTC. It is translated as CSAPVFAVNNEQFF.

This clonotype has more than one count but fewer than ten. The rearrangement links TRBV18 to TRBJ2-7; D may match TRBD1 or TRBD2 (6 bases each). The V gene's germline CDR1 is KGHSH and CDR2 LQKENI. The CDR3 runs to 15 residues. V was clipped by 3 bases and J by 4 bases, with 16 bases between them. CDR3 amino acids: CASSPWGAPGYEQYF. CDR3 DNA sequence: TGTGCCAGCTCACCGTGGGGGGCCCCAGGATACGAGCAGTACTTC. The whole variable domain, filled in from reference TRBV18 and TRBJ2-7, reads NAGVMQNPRHLVRRRGQEARLRCSPMKGHSHVYWYRQLPEEGLKFMVYLQKENIIDESGMPKERFSAEFPKEGPSILRIQQVVRGDSAAYFCASSPWGAPGYEQYFGPGTRLTVT.

This clonotype was counted ten times or more. The chain combines TRBV28 with TRBJ2-2; D call uncertain. Germline CDR1 reads MDHEN; CDR2 reads SYDVKM. The CDR3 is 14 residues long. Trimming removed 2 bases at V and 6 bases at J, with 10 bases between. The CDR3 reads CASSLPQLAGELFF. DNA of the CDR3: TGTGCCAGCAGTTTACCCCAGCTCGCCGGGGAGCTGTTTTTT.

This chain joins TRBV28 and TRBJ1-2; D is unresolved. V was trimmed by 2 bases and J by 4 bases, leaving 14 bases between them. This CDR3 has 15 residues. The V gene's germline CDR1 is MDHEN and CDR2 SYDVKM. CDR3 coding DNA: TGTGCCAGCAGTTTACCCCACGACCTTCCCTATGGCTACACCTTC. It specifies CASSLPHDLPYGYTF.

This clonotype was detected a few times. The chain recombines TRBV20-1 with TRBJ1-2; 7 nucleotides match TRBD1. The CDR3 spans 13 residues. Looked up from germline, CDR1 is DFQATT and CDR2 is SNEGSKA (reference sequence). V shed 2 bases, J shed 4 bases, and the junction held 4 bases outside the gene matches. The CDR3 reads CSARQTGSYGYTF. For the CDR3, the DNA is TGCAGTGCTAGACAGACAGGGTCCTATGGCTACACCTTC.

V is TRBV29-1 and J is TRBJ2-1; 7 nucleotides agree with TRBD1. The V segment lost 1 base and the J segment 4 bases; nucleotides outside the gene matches: 4. Germline CDR1 is SQVTM and CDR2 is ANQGSEA. The CDR3 sequence is 14 residues long. The DNA of the CDR3 is TGCAGCGTTGAAGGGGACAGAAGGTACAATGAGCAGTTCTTC. Its translation: CSVEGDRRYNEQFF.

This clonotype was seen a handful of times. The V gene is TRBV20-1, the J gene TRBJ2-1; D is tentatively TRBD1 or TRBD2 (6 bases each). The CDR3 sequence is 16 residues long. The ends were cut back, 7 bases at V and 5 bases at J, with 24 bases in the middle. Per germline, CDR1 DFQATT and CDR2 SNEGSKA (reference sequence). For the CDR3, the DNA is TGCAGTGGGTTGGAGTCGGTAAAGGGGGGCCACAATGAGCAGTTCTTC. Residues: CSGLESVKGGHNEQFF.

This clonotype was detected ten times or more. J is TRBJ2-1 and V is TRBV28, with D tentatively TRBD2 (6 bases). CDR3 size: 14 residues. Between the trimmed V and J ends, which lost 3 bases and 3 bases, there was a span of 9 bases. Germline lookup yields CDR1 MDHEN and CDR2 SYDVKM. CDR3 amino acids: CASSFSGNYNEQFF. CDR3 DNA sequence: TGTGCCAGCAGTTTTAGCGGAAACTACAATGAGCAGTTCTTC.

Here the CDR3 DNA reads TGCAGTGCTAGGGACAACTACGAGCAGTACTTC. It encodes CSARDNYEQYF. This chain connects TRBV20-1 to TRBJ2-7, with D maybe TRBD1 (5 bases). CDR1 is DFQATT, CDR2 SNEGSKA, per germline (reference sequence). V lost 3 bases and J lost 3, with 6 bases in between. The length of the CDR3 is 11 residues.

V gene TRBV18 combines with J gene TRBJ1-6; D might be TRBD1 (6 bases). Trimming took 2 bases from V and 7 from J, leaving 12 bases between them. Germline CDR1 and CDR2: KGHSH and LQKENI. CDR3 length: 15 residues. The chain's CDR3 is CASSPGGDGNSPLHF. CDR3 bases: TGTGCCAGCTCACCAGGGGGCGATGGCAATTCACCCCTCCACTTT.

The V gene is TRBV7-3, the J gene TRBJ2-1, with TRBD1 matching over 11 bases. V was clipped by 5 bases and J by 7 bases; unmatched bases: 10. The CDR3 is made up of 16 amino acids. CDR1 is SGHTA and CDR2 is FQGTGA in the germline V gene. DNA of the CDR3: TGTGCCAGCAGCCCCAGAGGGACAGGGGGTTTTAATGAGCAGTTCTTC. Residues: CASSPRGTGGFNEQFF.

This clonotype has a handful of counts. V and J are TRBV3-1 and TRBJ2-6, with TRBD2 identical over 13 bases. The CDR3 is made up of 19 amino acids. V shed 4 bases and J 4 bases; nucleotides not matched to a gene: 10. Germline-derived CDR1 and CDR2 are LGHDT and YNNKEL (reference sequence). CDR3 sequence reads: CASSPRLAGGLRGANVLTF. As DNA, the CDR3 is TGTGCCAGCAGCCCCCGACTAGCGGGGGGCCTGAGGGGGGCCAACGTCCTGACTTTC.

Only a few counts were recorded for this clonotype. The chain employs TRBV28 and TRBJ2-3; 7 nucleotides agree with TRBD2. J gave up 6 bases and V 0 bases, and 9 bases lay outside the gene matches. This CDR3 is built from 16 residues. Germline V gene data show CDR1 as MDHEN and CDR2 as SYDVKM. CDR3 residues: CASSLWGGRNMDTQYF. The CDR3 DNA follows: TGTGCCAGCAGTTTATGGGGCGGGAGAAACATGGATACGCAGTATTTT.

The rearrangement joins TRBV20-1 to TRBJ1-2; D remains unclear. Deletions cut 6 bases from V and 8 bases from J, with 19 bases between. This CDR3 contains 13 residues. Germline V lookup: CDR1 DFQATT, CDR2 SNEGSKA (reference sequence). Here the CDR3 reads CSAPLESGRGYTF. The CDR3 coding sequence is TGCAGTGCGCCTCTGGAGTCGGGCAGGGGCTACACCTTC.

The rearrangement joins TRBV5-1 to TRBJ2-1; D remains ambiguous. Per germline, CDR1 SGHRS and CDR2 YFSETQ. The germline V and J ends were trimmed by 4 bases and 6 bases, with 14 bases remaining between them. The CDR3 extends over 14 amino acids. The CDR3 sequence: CASSPELSANEQFF. The CDR3 bases are TGCGCCAGCAGCCCCGAGTTATCGGCCAATGAGCAGTTCTTC.

This clonotype was recorded many times. J is TRBJ1-5 and V is TRBV6-6, with D possibly TRBD1 on 5 matching bases. The CDR3 is 15 amino acids. V lost 2 bases, J lost 3 bases, and 11 bases lay in between. Germline V gene sequence: CDR1 MNHNY, CDR2 SVGAGI (reference sequence). The CDR3 DNA is TGTGCCAGCAGTTACGGGACGGGGGACAATCAGCCCCAGCATTTT. It codes for CASSYGTGDNQPQHF.